Below, one TCR beta chain is given with its context. Profiling relied on immunoSEQ multiplex PCR, and the TCRdb table lists in-frame clones only, not all of them. Among about 15,000 clones listed, 70% to 90% were seen once. V gave up 5 bases and J gave up 0 bases; unmatched junction bases: 5. The CDR3 runs to 18 residues. Germline V gene sequence: CDR1 SGHTA, CDR2 FQGNSA. These data originate in a study of blood T cell repertoires in COVID-19. Turning to the study itself: COVID-19 samples, acute and convalescent, were from the United States, Italy and Spain.

The chain is built from TRBV7-2 and TRBJ2-2; 14 nucleotides match TRBD2. The sequencing sample was made of peripheral blood. The origin of this receptor is a woman of 80 years or more with COVID-19, enrolled during active disease. CDR3 sequence: CASSQWGLAGANTGELFF. CDR3 in DNA: TGTGCCAGCAGCCAGTGGGGACTAGCGGGAGCGAACACCGGGGAGCTGTTTTTT. The whole variable domain, remainder taken from reference TRBV7-2 and TRBJ2-2, is GAGVSQSPSNKVTEKGKDVELRCDPISGHTALYWYRQSLGQGLEFLIYFQGNSAPDKSGLPSDRFSAERTGGSVSTLTIQRTQQEDSAVYLCASSQWGLAGANTGELFFGEGSRLTVL.